The sequence of this TCR beta chain was determined in a study of blood T cell repertoires in COVID-19. Study details: Sites in the United States, Italy and Spain provided acute and convalescent COVID-19 samples. T cells, B-cell-depleted T cells, or PBMCs supplied cDNA or gDNA.

This clone was picked up one time. Authors' analysis steps: The assay estimated nucleated cells by amplifying reference gene primers. The table came from immunoSEQ multiplex PCR; TCRdb's copy has only in-frame clones and leaves some out. V and J calls and clone size are given by that table; D and trimming were obtained from the DNA. The sample carries under 200,000 clones, approximately 90% recorded once. The source material was peripheral blood. The receptor was derived from a man aged 45-65 years with acute or convalescent COVID-19.

CDR3 loop: CASSEQLTHRTDTQYF. CDR3 sequence (DNA): TGTGCCAGCAGTGAACAACTAACCCACCGCACAGATACGCAGTATTTT. The genes are TRBV6-1 and TRBJ2-3; D is undetermined. Trimming took off 2 bases at V and 1 base at J, with 13 bases between the two ends. The CDR3 loop spans 16 amino acids. Germline V gene data show CDR1 as MNHNS and CDR2 as SASEGT.